Below, 19 T cell receptor beta chains from the same sample are listed, as sequenced in a study of T cell repertoires in cytomegalovirus infection. TCRdb ran MiXCR on the reads and lists one entry per CDR3 protein. The table records about 260,000 distinct CDR3 sequences, roughly an eighth of them present only once. Sequences were obtained from PBMCs. The receptors were gathered from a human donor in good health (CMV status not recorded). Some clones in this sample may be carry-over from other donors' samples.

This clonotype was counted ten times or more. The gene calls are TRBV2 and TRBJ1-6; 7 bases agree with TRBD1. V lost 6 bases and J lost 7; bases outside the gene matches: 9. The germline V gene encodes CDR1 SNHLY and CDR2 FYNNEI. This CDR3 has 15 residues. The DNA for the CDR3 is TGTGCCAGCAGAGACACCGGGACAGAGAATTCACCCCTCCACTTT. Protein sequence: CASRDTGTENSPLHF. The full variable domain, rest sourced from reference TRBV2 and TRBJ1-6, is EPEVTQTPSHQVTQMGQEVILRCVPISNHLYFYWYRQILGQKVEFLVSFYNNEISEKSEIFDDQFSVERPDGSNFTLKIRSTKLEDSAMYFCASRDTGTENSPLHFGNGTRLTVT.

There are a few counts of this clonotype. The chain employs TRBV3-1 and TRBJ1-1; the D is unclear. Trimming left V 4 bases short and J 3 bases short, with 6 bases between. The CDR3 sequence is 12 residues long. CDR1 is LGHDT, CDR2 YNNKEL, per germline (reference sequence). CDR3 in amino acids: CASSRHDTEAFF. The CDR3 coding sequence is TGTGCCAGCAGCCGCCACGACACTGAAGCTTTCTTT.

This chain connects TRBV28 to TRBJ1-1, with unresolved D. This CDR3 spans 15 amino acids. CDR1 and CDR2 (germline): MDHEN, SYDVKM. V was clipped by 6 bases and J by 2 bases, with 16 bases between them. The CDR3 spells CASSADYGVNTEAFF. The DNA for the CDR3 is TGTGCCAGCAGCGCTGACTATGGGGTTAACACTGAAGCTTTCTTT.

This chain uses TRBV20-1 with TRBJ2-7; the D gene is possibly TRBD1 (6 bases). The germline V gene has CDR1 DFQATT and CDR2 SNEGSKA (reference sequence). The CDR3 loop spans 16 amino acids. Trimming took off 0 bases at V and 1 base at J, with 16 bases between the two ends. The CDR3 protein is CSARDYLTDSSYEQYF. The CDR3 DNA is TGCAGTGCTAGAGATTACCTTACGGACAGTTCCTACGAGCAGTACTTC.

There are many counts of this clonotype. The chain joins TRBV7-3 to TRBJ2-5; 7 bases are a match to TRBD2. Germline CDR1 is SGHTA and CDR2 is FQGTGA. J was trimmed by 7 bases and V by 5 bases; bases with no gene match: 13. The CDR3 is 15 residues long. The CDR3 coding sequence is TGTGCCAGCAGCCCCCGGGCGGGGGATGCGGGGACCCAGTACTTC. This sequence encodes CASSPRAGDAGTQYF.

V is TRBV19 and J is TRBJ1-5; 7 bases map to TRBD1. Germline V gene data show CDR1 as LNHDA and CDR2 as SQIVND (reference sequence). The V segment lost 4 bases and the J segment 4 bases; nucleotides outside the gene matches: 7. CDR3 length: 15 amino acids. The chain's CDR3 is CASSTSGGVNQPQHF. DNA for the CDR3: TGTGCCAGTAGTACCTCAGGGGGGGTAAATCAGCCCCAGCATTTT.

The sample holds a few counts of this clonotype. The chain joins TRBV6-2 or TRBV6-3 to TRBJ2-5, with D perhaps TRBD1 (5 bases). V was pared by 6 bases and J by 5 bases, with 19 bases between. This CDR3 region has 15 residues. Per the germline V gene, CDR1 is MNHEY and CDR2 is SVGEGT. The CDR3 region is CASRLPGNTRETQYF. CDR3 coding DNA: TGTGCCAGCAGATTACCAGGGAACACAAGGGAGACCCAGTACTTC.

This clonotype was found a few times. The chain uses TRBV29-1 and TRBJ2-5; weak D call: TRBD2 (5 bases). CDR1 is SQVTM, CDR2 ANQGSEA, per germline. The CDR3 has 12 residues. V dropped 6 bases and J dropped 4 bases, with 12 bases sitting between them. CDR3 nucleotides: TGCAGCGTCGACGAGGGCGCAGAGACCCAGTACTTC. This translates into CSVDEGAETQYF. Based on the CDR3 plus reference TRBV29-1 and TRBJ2-5, the full variable domain is SAVISQKPSRDICQRGTSLTIQCQVDSQVTMMFWYRQQPGQSLTLIATANQGSEATYESGFVIDKFPISRPNLTFSTLTVSNMSPEDSSIYLCSVDEGAETQYFGPGTRLLVL.

This clonotype was counted a few times. The chain couples TRBV11-2 to TRBJ2-1; the D is unclear. The germline V and J ends were trimmed by 5 bases and 2 bases, with 7 bases remaining between them. The CDR3 spans 13 residues. Germline CDR1 reads SGHAT; CDR2 reads FQNNGV. CDR3 in DNA: TGTGCCAGCAGCCAAGTAACCTACAATGAGCAGTTCTTC. It codes for CASSQVTYNEQFF.

This clonotype has a handful of counts. At one boundary the junction diverges from the germline segment, which might be a read error. This rearrangement joins TRBV28 to TRBJ2-7; the D is unclear. Germline CDR1 is MDHEN and CDR2 is SYDVKM. This CDR3 region has 10 residues. As DNA, the CDR3 is TGTGCCAGCAGTTTATCCCCACACATCTTC. This sequence encodes CASSLSPHIF.

This clonotype was found many times. The chain joins TRBV7-8 to TRBJ2-6; 8 bases map to TRBD1. The CDR3 has 17 residues. Trimming took 5 bases from V and 4 from J; bases not matched to a gene: 10. Germline CDR1 reads SGHVS; CDR2 reads FQNEAQ. CDR3 bases: TGTGCCAGCAGCCCTAGGGCCAGGGGGCTCGGGGCCAACGTCCTGACTTTC. Translated: CASSPRARGLGANVLTF. Variable domain in full (rest from reference TRBV7-8 and TRBJ2-6): GAGVSQSPRYKVAKRGQDVALRCDPISGHVSLFWYQQALGQGPEFLTYFQNEAQLDKSGLPSDRFFAERPEGSVSTLKIQRTQQEDSAVYLCASSPRARGLGANVLTFGAGSRLTVL.

The V call is TRBV20-1, the J call TRBJ2-7, with 7 positions matching TRBD1. V trimming: 4 bases; J trimming: 2 bases; junction bases outside the gene matches: 5. Germline V lookup: CDR1 DFQATT, CDR2 SNEGSKA (reference sequence). The CDR3 is made up of 13 amino acids. In DNA form, the CDR3 reads TGCAGTGCTAAGACAGGGACAGCCTACGAGCAGTACTTC. Translation: CSAKTGTAYEQYF.

The chain has TRBV2 and TRBJ1-1; D perhaps matches TRBD1 (5 bases). Trimming removed 5 bases from V and 5 bases from J, with 15 bases in between. CDR1 and CDR2 (germline): SNHLY, FYNNEI. This CDR3 has 14 residues. This CDR3 is CASSLGTPETEAFF. The CDR3, as DNA: TGTGCCAGCAGTCTTGGGACGCCGGAGACTGAAGCTTTCTTT.

Many counts were recorded for this clonotype. CDR3 residues: CASSLGQMANSPLHF. DNA for the CDR3: TGTGCCAGCAGCTTAGGACAGATGGCTAATTCACCCCTCCACTTT. V usage is TRBV7-3 and J usage is TRBJ1-6, with D tentatively TRBD1 (6 bases). Looked up from germline, CDR1 is SGHTA and CDR2 is FQGTGA. Trimming removed 2 bases from V and 6 bases from J, with 11 bases in between. CDR3 length equals 15 residues. Full variable domain (missing parts from reference TRBV7-3 and TRBJ1-6): GAGVSQTPSNKVTEKGKYVELRCDPISGHTALYWYRQSLGQGPEFLIYFQGTGAADDSGLPNDRFFAVRPEGSVSTLKIQRTERGDSAVYLCASSLGQMANSPLHFGNGTRLTVT.

The chain couples TRBV6-6 to TRBJ2-5; no definite D call. The CDR3 runs 15 residues. V lost 0 bases to trimming and J lost 4 bases, with 12 bases between them. Germline values: CDR1 MNHNY, CDR2 SVGAGI (reference sequence). The CDR3 DNA sequence: TGTGCCAGCAGTTACTCAGGCATCCCGGGAGAGACCCAGTACTTC. Protein: CASSYSGIPGETQYF.

This clonotype came up once. V usage is TRBV3-1 and J usage is TRBJ2-3; D is perhaps TRBD2 (6 bases). This CDR3 has 16 residues. The ends were cut back, 4 bases at V and 3 bases at J, with 17 bases in the middle. Per germline, CDR1 LGHDT and CDR2 YNNKEL (reference sequence). CDR3 nucleotide sequence: TGTGCCAGCAGCCCTCCCGGAGGGTTAAGAACAGATACGCAGTATTTT. It translates to CASSPPGGLRTDTQYF.

This chain uses TRBV29-1 with TRBJ1-2; 7 bases are shared with TRBD1. Germline values: CDR1 SQVTM, CDR2 ANQGSEA. The ends lost 4 bases at V and 8 bases at J; junction bases unmatched: 7. The CDR3 contains 12 residues. Here the CDR3 DNA reads TGCAGCGTTGTAAAGGGGGCGAACGGCTACACCTTC. Amino acids: CSVVKGANGYTF.

This clonotype was counted between two and nine times. This may stem from a read error, because a much larger clone lies one nucleotide away. The CDR3: CASSLADYEQYF. DNA for the CDR3: TGTGCCAGCAGCTTAGCAGACTACGAGCAGTACTTC. V is TRBV7-9 and J is TRBJ2-7; the D is unclear. Germline V gene sequence: CDR1 SEHNR, CDR2 FQNEAQ (reference sequence). The CDR3 extends over 12 amino acids. Trimming stripped 0 bases from V and 3 bases from J, with 3 bases between.

Remarks on this clonotype: Being one base from a much bigger clone, this may be a read error. The rearrangement joins TRBV24-1 to TRBJ2-1; a weak D match, TRBD2 (5 bases). CDR3 length: 15 amino acids. The germline V gene has CDR1 KGHDR and CDR2 SFDVKD. CDR3 nucleotides: TGTGCCACCAGTGATCCCCGGCCGGGGAACAATGAGCTGTTCTTC. Its protein product is CATSDPRPGNNELFF.